The 4 T cell receptor beta chains reported below all come from one sample, sequenced in a study of shared clonotypes between healthy human individuals. Positive CCR7 selection of CD45RO-negative cells yielded the naive CD8 cells, and terminally differentiated effector memory CD45RA+ cells were excluded. Sequencing was performed with immunoSEQ multiplex PCR; in TCRdb, only in-frame clones are kept and a portion is missing. The repertoire holds some 2 million clones, about 95% seen once, with 1% to 1.3% in the top ten. Input material: naive CD8+ T cells sorted from blood. The receptors were sampled from a man younger than 35 in good health.

Comments on this clone: Additional DNA sequences in this sample encode the identical CDR3. The chain links TRBV27 to TRBJ2-2; D uncertain. With 5 bases removed from V and 3 bases from J, the gap between germline ends came to 4 bases. The germline CDR1 and CDR2 sequences are MNHEY and SMNVEV (reference sequence). CDR3 length: 12 residues. The CDR3 is CASSSDTGELFF. The CDR3 region has the DNA TGTGCCAGCAGTAGTGACACCGGGGAGCTGTTTTTT.

This chain uses TRBV2 with TRBJ2-2; TRBD2 matches 9 bases. CDR3 length: 16 residues. Trimming cost V 7 bases and J 5 bases; bases outside gene matches: 11. CDR1 SNHLY and CDR2 FYNNEI come from the germline V gene. The CDR3 coding sequence is TGTGCCAGCAATGTCCTAGCGGGGCCGGGGACCGGGGAGCTGTTTTTT. Its protein is CASNVLAGPGTGELFF. The full variable domain, its missing parts supplied by reference TRBV2 and TRBJ2-2, is EPEVTQTPSHQVTQMGQEVILRCVPISNHLYFYWYRQILGQKVEFLVSFYNNEISEKSEIFDDQFSVERPDGSNFTLKIRSTKLEDSAMYFCASNVLAGPGTGELFFGEGSRLTVL.

The chain has TRBV6-5 and TRBJ2-5; 9 nucleotides align to TRBD1. Looked up from germline, CDR1 is MNHEY and CDR2 is SVGAGI. The CDR3 has 13 amino acids. Losses at the gene ends were 2 bases for V and 11 bases for J; bases not matched to a gene: 6. The CDR3 DNA reads as TGTGCCAGCAGTTACACAGGGGGCGCGGAGCAGTACTTC. This sequence encodes CASSYTGGAEQYF.

The CDR3 DNA is TGTGCCTTGGGGGAACTAGCGGGGTCCTACAATGAGCAGTTCTTC. It specifies CALGELAGSYNEQFF. The rearrangement joins TRBV2 to TRBJ2-1, with TRBD2 identical over 10 bases. Unmatched junction bases numbered 8, after V lost 11 bases and J lost 1 base. Germline CDR1 is SNHLY and CDR2 is FYNNEI. The CDR3 contains 15 residues.